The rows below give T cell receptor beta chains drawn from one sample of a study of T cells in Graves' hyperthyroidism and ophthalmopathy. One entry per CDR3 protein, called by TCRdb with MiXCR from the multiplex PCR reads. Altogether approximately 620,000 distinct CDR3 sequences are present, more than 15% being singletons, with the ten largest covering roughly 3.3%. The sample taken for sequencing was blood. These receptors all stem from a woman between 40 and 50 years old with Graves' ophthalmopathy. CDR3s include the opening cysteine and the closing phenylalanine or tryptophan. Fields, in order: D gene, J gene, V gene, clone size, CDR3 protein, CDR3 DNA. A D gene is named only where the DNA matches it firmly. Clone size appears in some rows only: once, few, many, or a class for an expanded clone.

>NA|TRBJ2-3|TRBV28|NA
CVSSSPRSRLTDTQYF
TGTGTCAGCAGCTCCCCTCGATCGCGGCTCACAGATACGCAGTATTTT
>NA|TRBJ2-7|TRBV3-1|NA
CASSQVPWEQYF
TGTGCCAGCAGCCAAGTTCCTTGGGAGCAGTACTTC
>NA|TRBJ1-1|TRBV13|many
CASSFSNGNTEAFF
TGTGCCAGCAGCTTCTCAAACGGGAACACTGAAGCTTTCTTT
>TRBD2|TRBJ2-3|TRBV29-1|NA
CSAKIGGRAVITDTQYF
TGCAGCGCCAAAATTGGCGGGAGGGCCGTTATCACAGATACGCAGTATTTT
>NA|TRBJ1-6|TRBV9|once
CASSQFPTSNSPLHF
TGTGCCAGCAGTCAATTTCCGACGTCCAATTCACCCCTCCACTTT
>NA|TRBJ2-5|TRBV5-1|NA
CASSLGDSGETQYF
TGCGCCAGCAGCCTAGGGGATTCGGGAGAGACCCAGTACTTC
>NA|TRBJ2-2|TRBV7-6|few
CASSPVTSTAGELFF
TGTGCCAGCAGCCCAGTGACATCGACCGCCGGGGAGCTGTTTTTT
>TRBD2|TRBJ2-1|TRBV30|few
CAWRPLAGSSYNEQFF
TGTGCCTGGAGGCCACTAGCGGGGAGCTCCTACAATGAGCAGTTCTTC
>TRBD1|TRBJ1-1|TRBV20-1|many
CSAFGTGRLAEAFF
TGCAGTGCATTCGGGACAGGGCGCTTGGCTGAAGCTTTCTTT
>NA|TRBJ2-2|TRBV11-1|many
CASSLQGFGGELFF
TGTGCCAGCAGCTTACAGGGGTTTGGCGGGGAGCTGTTTTTT
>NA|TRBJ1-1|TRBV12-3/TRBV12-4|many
CASSLRRSPTEAFF
TGTGCCAGCAGCCTCCGCCGCAGCCCCACTGAAGCTTTCTTT
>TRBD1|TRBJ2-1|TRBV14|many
CASSQNRGSPYNEQFF
TGTGCCAGCAGCCAGAACAGGGGCTCGCCCTACAATGAGCAGTTCTTC
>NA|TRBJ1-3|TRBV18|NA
CASSPERSGNTIYF
TGTGCCAGCTCACCAGAACGCTCTGGAAACACCATATATTTT
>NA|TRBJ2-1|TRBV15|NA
CATSRDSGGWEASGEQFF
TGTGCCACCAGCAGAGATTCAGGAGGGTGGGAGGCCTCGGGGGAGCAGTTCTTC
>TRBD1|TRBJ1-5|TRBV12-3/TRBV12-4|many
CASSSRTGVINQPQHF
TGTGCCAGCAGTTCCCGGACAGGGGTAATCAATCAGCCCCAGCATTTT
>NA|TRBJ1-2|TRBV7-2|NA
CASSTMRGASIKGYTF
TGTGCCAGCAGCACAATGCGGGGGGCGTCGATTAAGGGCTACACCTTC
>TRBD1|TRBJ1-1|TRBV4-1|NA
CASSPRTGTVTEAFF
TGCGCCAGCAGCCCCCGGACAGGAACAGTCACTGAAGCTTTCTTT
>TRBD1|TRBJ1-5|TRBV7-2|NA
CASSLEGAEFDQPQHF
TGTGCCAGCAGCCTGGAGGGGGCGGAATTTGATCAGCCCCAGCATTTT
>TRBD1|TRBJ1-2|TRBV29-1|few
CSVRRGDGYTF
TGCAGCGTGCGCAGGGGGGATGGCTACACCTTC
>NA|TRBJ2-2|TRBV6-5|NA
CASSYGPGRAGELFF
TGTGCCAGCAGTTACGGTCCAGGGCGGGCCGGGGAGCTGTTTTTT
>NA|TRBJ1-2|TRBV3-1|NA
CASSLGQFNPYGYTF
TGTGCCAGCAGCCTAGGACAGTTCAATCCCTATGGCTACACCTTC
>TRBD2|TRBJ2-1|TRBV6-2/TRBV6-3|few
CASSFSHSSGRVYNEQFF
TGTGCCAGCAGCTTCTCCCACTCTAGCGGGAGGGTTTACAATGAGCAGTTCTTC
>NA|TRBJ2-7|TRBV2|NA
CASSPLYKQYF
TGTGCCAGCAGTCCACTGTACAAGCAGTACTTC
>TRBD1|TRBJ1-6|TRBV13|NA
CASSLPGQGKNSPLHF
TGTGCCAGCAGCTTGCCGGGACAGGGGAAAAATTCACCCCTCCACTTT
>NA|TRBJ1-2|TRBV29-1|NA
CSVGAERKRGYTF
TGCAGCGTTGGTGCTGAGAGAAAACGGGGCTACACCTTC
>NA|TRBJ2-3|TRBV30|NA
CAWKIGTDTQYF
TGTGCCTGGAAGATCGGGACGGATACGCAGTATTTT
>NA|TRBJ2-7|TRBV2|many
CASSDRQHSYEQYF
TGTGCCAGCAGTGACCGTCAACACTCCTACGAGCAGTACTTC
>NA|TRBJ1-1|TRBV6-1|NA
CASRGGGKNTEAFF
TGTGCCAGCAGGGGAGGGGGTAAGAACACTGAAGCTTTCTTT
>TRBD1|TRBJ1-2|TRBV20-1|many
CSARDGDRVVYGYTF
TGCAGTGCTAGAGATGGGGACAGGGTTGTTTATGGCTACACCTTC
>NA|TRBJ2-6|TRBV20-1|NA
CSARVQGASGANVLTF
TGCAGTGCTAGAGTGCAGGGAGCATCTGGGGCCAACGTCCTGACTTTC
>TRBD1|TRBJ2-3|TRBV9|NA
CASSVVGGDADTQYF
TGTGCCAGCAGCGTAGTAGGGGGCGACGCAGATACGCAGTATTTT
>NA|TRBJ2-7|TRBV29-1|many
CSVGASTLDAGEQYF
TGCAGCGTTGGGGCTTCCACCCTGGATGCGGGTGAGCAGTACTTC
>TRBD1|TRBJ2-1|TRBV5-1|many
CASSLGAGGPQNNEQFF
TGCGCCAGCAGCTTGGGGGCAGGGGGCCCCCAAAACAATGAGCAGTTCTTC
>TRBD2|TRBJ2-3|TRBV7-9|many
CASSPIGTSGASTDTQYF
TGTGCCAGCAGCCCTATCGGGACTAGCGGGGCTAGCACAGATACGCAGTATTTT
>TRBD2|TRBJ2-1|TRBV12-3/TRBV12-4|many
CASSFTSGTTTEQFF
TGTGCCAGCAGTTTTACTTCTGGGACTACCACGGAGCAGTTCTTC
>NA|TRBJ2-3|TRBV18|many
CASSYRGGSTDTQYF
TGTGCCAGCTCATACCGCGGAGGGAGCACAGATACGCAGTATTTT
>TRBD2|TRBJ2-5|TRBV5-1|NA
CASMGGLAYGETQYF
TGCGCCAGCATGGGTGGACTAGCATACGGAGAGACCCAGTACTTC
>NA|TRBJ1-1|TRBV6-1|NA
CASSSLEGNTEAFF
TGTGCCAGCAGTTCTCTGGAGGGGAACACTGAAGCTTTCTTT
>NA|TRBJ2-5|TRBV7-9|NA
CASSLVRLGVGETQYF
TGTGCCAGCAGCTTAGTACGTTTGGGAGTCGGGGAGACCCAGTACTTC
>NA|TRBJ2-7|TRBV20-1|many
CSARDSAQIYEQYF
TGCAGTGCTAGAGATAGCGCACAAATCTACGAGCAGTACTTC